The 21 T cell receptor beta chains presented below share a single source sample, sequenced in a study of T-cell reconstitution after alpha-beta-depleted transplantation in children. Unique molecular identifiers were built into the TCRbeta library. TCRdb analysed the PCR reads with MiXCR anew, one entry per CDR3 protein. Counted here are 200,000 to 250,000 distinct CDR3 sequences, about 9.2% occurring once; the ten biggest clones make up approximately 6.2%. The sample consisted of PBMCs from the stem cell graft donor, taken from the stem cell graft. The receptors shown here come from a human donor who donated a stem cell graft to a child with acute lymphoblastic leukemia.

This clonotype was counted between two and nine times. This chain joins TRBV18 and TRBJ2-3; D is uncertain. Germline CDR1 KGHSH, CDR2 LQKENI. This CDR3 has 14 residues. The germline V and J ends were trimmed by 3 bases and 4 bases, with 11 bases remaining between them. The CDR3 spells CASSPERLADTQYF. DNA of the CDR3: TGTGCCAGCTCACCGGAAAGGTTGGCAGATACGCAGTATTTT.

The chain employs TRBV2 and TRBJ2-5; D is undetermined. The germline CDR1 and CDR2 sequences are SNHLY and FYNNEI. The CDR3 spans 12 residues. The V end was cut by 5 bases, the J end by 0 bases, with 4 bases between. In DNA, the CDR3 is TGTGCCAGCAGTATGAACCAAGAGACCCAGTACTTC. This gives the protein CASSMNQETQYF.

This sequence joins TRBV10-3 and TRBJ2-3, with D possibly TRBD2 on 5 matching bases. This CDR3 is 12 amino acids long. V gave up 7 bases and J gave up 2 bases, with 7 bases separating them. CDR1 and CDR2 from the germline V gene are ENHRY and SYGVKD. CDR3 protein: CAITGDTDTQYF. The CDR3 DNA follows: TGTGCCATCACCGGGGACACAGATACGCAGTATTTT.

This clonotype came up a few times. The rearrangement uses TRBV20-1 and TRBJ2-3; TRBD2 matches 8 bases. The V segment lost 2 bases and the J segment 1 base; nucleotides outside the gene matches: 5. Germline CDR1 and CDR2: DFQATT and SNEGSKA (reference sequence). This CDR3 is 15 amino acids long. The DNA for the CDR3 is TGCAGTGCTAGATACCCAGCGGGGGGCACAGATACGCAGTATTTT. It specifies CSARYPAGGTDTQYF.

This clonotype has only a few counts. This chain links TRBV19 with TRBJ2-1; tentatively, D is TRBD2 (6 bases). The CDR3 totals 16 residues. The V gene's germline CDR1 is LNHDA and CDR2 SQIVND (reference sequence). V gave up 0 bases and J gave up 4 bases, with 13 bases separating them. CDR3 nucleotides: TGTGCCAGTAGTATAGAGGCTCGCGGGACGTACAATGAGCAGTTCTTC. Protein product: CASSIEARGTYNEQFF.

This clonotype was observed at least ten times. The chain carries TRBV29-1 and TRBJ1-5; D unclear. There are 12 residues in the CDR3. Germline loops: CDR1 SQVTM, CDR2 ANQGSEA. The germline V and J ends were trimmed by 4 bases and 0 bases, with 4 bases remaining between them. Written as DNA, the CDR3 is TGCAGCGTTGGCAGTAGCAATCAGCCCCAGCATTTT. This translates into CSVGSSNQPQHF.

There are many counts of this clonotype. The chain carries TRBV20-1 and TRBJ2-1; 8 positions agree with TRBD2. This CDR3 has 14 amino acids. J lost 6 bases, V lost 6 bases, and 10 bases had no gene match. CDR1 is DFQATT, CDR2 SNEGSKA, per germline (reference sequence). The CDR3 nucleotides read TGCAGTGCCCCTGGACTAGCTTCTCGCAATGAGCAGTTCTTC. Translated: CSAPGLASRNEQFF.

There are many counts of this clonotype. V is TRBV3-1 and J is TRBJ1-2, with D unresolved. The CDR3 runs to 12 residues. Germline V CDR1 and CDR2: LGHDT, YNNKEL (reference sequence). V was trimmed by 2 bases and J by 1 base, leaving 2 bases between them. DNA of the CDR3: TGTGCCAGCAGCCAAAGTAACTATGGCTACACCTTC. Protein sequence: CASSQSNYGYTF.

This chain uses TRBV5-1 with TRBJ2-7; D possibly corresponds to TRBD2 (5 bases). In germline, CDR1 is SGHRS, CDR2 YFSETQ. The CDR3 runs to 13 residues. V was clipped by 2 bases and J by 3 bases, with 9 bases between them. The CDR3 DNA sequence: TGCGCCAGCAGCTTCCCGGGGTTCTACGAGCAGTACTTC. It codes for CASSFPGFYEQYF.

Many counts were recorded for this clonotype. V and J are TRBV29-1 and TRBJ2-3; no reliable D call. This CDR3 has 15 residues. Trimming removed 1 base at V and 3 bases at J, with 14 bases between. The V gene's germline CDR1 is SQVTM and CDR2 ANQGSEA. The CDR3 reads CSVEGTPGRTDTQYF. Written as DNA, the CDR3 is TGCAGCGTTGAAGGGACCCCAGGAAGAACAGATACGCAGTATTTT.

This clonotype appeared many times. The rearrangement joins TRBV6-5 to TRBJ2-3; 8 bases align to TRBD2. Germline CDR1 reads MNHEY; CDR2 reads SVGAGI. This CDR3 has 17 amino acids. The junction had 9 bases not matched to a gene; V was cut back by 2 bases and J by 2 bases. CDR3 nucleotides: TGTGCCAGCAGTTACGCGTCGGGGGGGCTGAACACAGATACGCAGTATTTT. This encodes CASSYASGGLNTDTQYF.

The gene calls are TRBV6-5 and TRBJ2-3; D tentatively fits TRBD1 or TRBD2 (6 bases each). Trimming took off 2 bases at V and 6 bases at J, with 15 bases between the two ends. Germline-derived CDR1 and CDR2 are MNHEY and SVGAGI. The CDR3 length is 15 residues. The CDR3 DNA reads TGTGCCAGCAGTTACCCCACGGGGGCGCACGATACGCAGTATTTT. This encodes CASSYPTGAHDTQYF.

The chain couples TRBV10-3 to TRBJ2-3; TRBD2 might be the D (7 bases). This CDR3 region has 13 residues. CDR1 and CDR2 (germline): ENHRY, SYGVKD. V shed 8 bases and J shed 0 bases, with 9 bases lying between them. The CDR3 is CAIRGASTDTQYF. The CDR3 coding sequence is TGTGCCATCCGGGGGGCTAGCACAGATACGCAGTATTTT.

V gene TRBV27 combines with J gene TRBJ1-1; D is possibly TRBD1 (6 bases). Looked up from germline, CDR1 is MNHEY and CDR2 is SMNVEV (reference sequence). CDR3 size: 14 residues. V dropped 7 bases and J dropped 1 base, with 13 bases sitting between them. CDR3 bases: TGTGCCAGCACCTTGACAGGAGCGAACACTGAAGCTTTCTTT. Protein sequence: CASTLTGANTEAFF.

The chain joins TRBV11-1 to TRBJ2-6, with D uncertain. Germline loops: CDR1 SGHAT, CDR2 FQDESV (reference sequence). Trimming stripped 2 bases from V and 3 bases from J, with 23 bases between. The CDR3 is made up of 20 amino acids. For the CDR3, the DNA is TGTGCCAGCAGCTTACCTAAGGGATGGAGTGGCCTCGATGGGGCCAACGTCCTGACTTTC. Translation gives CASSLPKGWSGLDGANVLTF.

The chain employs TRBV7-6 and TRBJ1-5, with D tentatively TRBD1 (6 bases). Germline values: CDR1 SGHVS, CDR2 FNYEAQ. This CDR3 comprises 13 residues. Trimming removed 9 bases at V and 3 bases at J, with 12 bases between. The CDR3 DNA reads TGTGCCAGTGGCGGACAGTACAATCAGCCCCAGCATTTT. Its translation: CASGGQYNQPQHF.

This chain links TRBV4-1 with TRBJ1-2; D is possibly TRBD1 (5 bases). The length of the CDR3 is 16 residues. The V end was cut by 0 bases, the J end by 8 bases, with 19 bases between. Germline V gene sequence: CDR1 MGHRA, CDR2 YSYEKL. The CDR3 nucleotides are TGCGCCAGCAGCCAAGATCCGTCGGGGACTACCAAAGGCTACACCTTC. It encodes CASSQDPSGTTKGYTF.

This clonotype has a handful of counts. J is TRBJ2-7 and V is TRBV7-7; maybe TRBD1 (6 bases). V lost 3 bases and J 6 bases, leaving 15 bases between the germline ends. Germline values: CDR1 SSHAT, CDR2 FNYEAQ (reference sequence). This CDR3 region has 14 residues. The CDR3 loop reads CASSLGQGTSEQYF. The CDR3 coding sequence is TGTGCCAGCAGCTTGGGTCAGGGGACGAGCGAGCAGTACTTC.

The chain combines TRBV19 with TRBJ2-5, with D possibly being TRBD1 (7 bases). The length of the CDR3 is 13 residues. Germline V CDR1 and CDR2: LNHDA, SQIVND (reference sequence). Trimming shortened V by 3 bases and J by 8 bases, and 13 bases separated the two germline ends. This CDR3 reads CASSILQGTTQYF. The CDR3 DNA reads TGTGCCAGTAGTATTTTACAGGGGACTACCCAGTACTTC.

This clonotype was observed many times. This chain links TRBV10-3 with TRBJ1-1; possible D gene TRBD1, 5 bases. The CDR3 sequence is 15 residues long. Germline CDR1 and CDR2: ENHRY and SYGVKD. The V and J ends lost 3 bases and 0 bases respectively, with 11 bases between them. The DNA of the CDR3 is TGTGCCATCAGTGACCCGGGACGAGTGAACACTGAAGCTTTCTTT. Encoded protein: CAISDPGRVNTEAFF.

V and J are TRBV1 and TRBJ2-2; the D segment call TRBD1 is taken from the table without a DNA check. TRBV1 is a known pseudogene. The CDR3 is 19 amino acids. For the CDR3, the DNA is TGCACCAGCAGCCAAGAACGTCAACGGGGGCGAAATAACACCGGGGAGCTGTTTTTT. Translating gives CTSSQERQRGRNNTGELFF.